Given below is one T cell receptor (beta chain) in context. What it recognizes is unknown. The data were obtained in a study of CD8 T cells in ankylosing spondylitis. Regarding the study as a whole: Previously reported in reactive arthritis synovial fluid and blood were some of the motif variants. Researchers reportedly found disease-linked clones significantly enriched in matched ankylosing spondylitis synovial fluid.

The V and J ends lost 0 bases and 1 base respectively, with 9 bases between them. CDR3 length: 15 residues. Germline V lookup: CDR1 MNHEY, CDR2 SMNVEV (reference sequence). Making use of molecular barcodes, quantitative 5'-RACE generated TCR beta libraries. TCRdb reprocessed the 5' RACE reads with MiXCR, giving one entry per CDR3 protein. The repertoire has 190,000 or so distinct CDR3 sequences, around 13% of them found once; the top ten carry more than 15%. V usage is TRBV27 and J usage is TRBJ1-1, with D perhaps TRBD1 (5 bases). Sequencing was done on a sample of blood, either unsorted or a sorted T cell fraction (not recorded which). This TCR came from a male donor with ankylosing spondylitis or in good health (not recorded which). The CDR3 DNA follows: TGTGCCAGCAGTTTATCACAGGCACCGAACACTGAAGCTTTCTTT. It specifies CASSLSQAPNTEAFF.